This T cell receptor beta chain was sequenced during a study of shared clonotypes between healthy human individuals. Study overall: The people who gave samples were a couple of women and a few men aged 18 to 49. Whole-study results and caveats: Genetic and exposure-history diversity was limited by the small donor number.

Germline V gene lookup returns CDR1 MNHNY and CDR2 SVGAGI (reference sequence). V lost 7 bases to trimming and J lost 3 bases, with 18 bases between them. This CDR3 region has 16 residues. TCRdb keeps only in-frame clones here, not all; method: immunoSEQ multiplex PCR. The sample shows approximately 2.5 million clones, over 85% of them seen only once. In its sample, this clone was seen once. What it binds is not known. The TCR comes from a young man in good health. Some clones in this sample may be carry-over from other donors' samples. The chain recombines TRBV6-6 with TRBJ2-2; maybe TRBD2 (5 bases). The specimen was naive CD4+ T cells from PBMCs. Subset meaning: CD45RA+ positively selected. As DNA, the CDR3 is TGTGCCAGCAAAGGGAGTAGCTGGCGGGACACCGGGGAGCTGTTTTTT. Translation: CASKGSSWRDTGELFF.